The 15 T cell receptor beta chains listed next were all sequenced from one sample in a study of cytomegalovirus exposure and HLA in healthy donors. Generated by immunoSEQ multiplex PCR, the TCRdb table keeps only in-frame clones and is missing some. The sample holds some 72,000 clones; about 96% are singletons and the top ten take around 1.6%. Sequencing input: PBMCs. The receptor source for this set is a young man in good health and CMV-seropositive.

The V and J genes are TRBV5-4 and TRBJ2-7, with D maybe TRBD2 (5 bases). Trimming shortened V by 0 bases and J by 3 bases, and 19 bases separated the two germline ends. The CDR3 spans 17 residues. CDR1 and CDR2 (germline): SGHNT, YYREEE (reference sequence). As DNA, the CDR3 is TGTGCCAGCAGCTTGGTGGGCGGGCTAGAGATGTTCTACGAGCAGTACTTC. Protein: CASSLVGGLEMFYEQYF. The full variable domain, in which reference TRBV5-4 and TRBJ2-7 provide the parts outside the CDR3, is ETGVTQSPTHLIKTRGQQVTLRCSSQSGHNTVSWYQQALGQGPQFIFQYYREEENGRGNFPPRFSGLQFPNYSSELNVNALELDDSALYLCASSLVGGLEMFYEQYFGPGTRLTVT.

This chain uses TRBV5-1 with TRBJ2-3; tentatively, D is TRBD2 (6 bases). The CDR3 consists of 14 residues. Germline CDR1 and CDR2: SGHRS and YFSETQ. Between the trimmed V and J ends, which lost 4 bases and 2 bases, there was a span of 11 bases. CDR3 region: CASSPGGNTDTQYF. DNA of the CDR3: TGCGCCAGCAGCCCTGGGGGGAACACAGATACGCAGTATTTT.

This chain joins TRBV29-1 and TRBJ2-7, with D perhaps matching TRBD2 (5 bases). V lost 8 bases and J lost 7, with 24 bases in between. CDR1 SQVTM and CDR2 ANQGSEA come from the germline V gene. There are 14 residues in the CDR3. CDR3 sequence: CSPPRSGPRREQYF. CDR3 nucleotides: TGCAGCCCGCCTCGAAGCGGACCCCGGAGAGAGCAGTACTTC.

The V and J genes are TRBV11-2 and TRBJ2-1; 7 bases are shared with TRBD1. The CDR3 spans 14 residues. V lost 1 base to trimming and J lost 5 bases; unmatched junction nucleotides: 2. The germline V gene has CDR1 SGHAT and CDR2 FQNNGV. The CDR3 is CASSLGDSHNEQFF. DNA for the CDR3: TGTGCCAGCAGCTTAGGGGACAGCCACAATGAGCAGTTCTTC.

This chain connects TRBV6-1 to TRBJ1-5; the match to TRBD1 covers 11 bases. V lost 4 bases, J lost 4 bases, and 15 bases stayed unmatched. There are 19 residues in the CDR3. Germline V CDR1 and CDR2: MNHNS, SASEGT. CDR3 in amino acids: CASSGEYRTGGYFNQPQHF. DNA for the CDR3: TGTGCCAGCAGTGGGGAGTATAGGACAGGGGGCTATTTTAATCAGCCCCAGCATTTT.

J is TRBJ2-5 and V is TRBV15, with TRBD2 matching 13 bases. Trimming at V came to 7 bases and at J to 2 bases, leaving 4 bases not matched to a gene. This CDR3 region has 15 residues. CDR1 LNHNV and CDR2 YYDKDF come from the germline V gene (reference sequence). The CDR3, as DNA: TGTGCCACCACCGGGACTAGCGGGATACAAGAGACCCAGTACTTC. Amino acid sequence: CATTGTSGIQETQYF.

This chain uses TRBV5-1 with TRBJ2-3; 14 bases line up with TRBD2. The V gene's germline CDR1 is SGHRS and CDR2 YFSETQ. There are 18 residues in the CDR3. V lost 4 bases, J lost 1 base, and 8 bases stayed unmatched. CDR3 sequence: CASSRTGLAGVGTDTQYF. The CDR3 coding sequence is TGCGCCAGCAGCCGGACGGGACTAGCGGGAGTGGGCACAGATACGCAGTATTTT.

This chain connects TRBV4-2 to TRBJ2-1; TRBD2 matches at 8 bases. Germline V gene data show CDR1 as LGHNA and CDR2 as YNFKEQ. V was pared by 2 bases and J by 5 bases, with 8 bases of the junction left unmatched. The CDR3 runs to 16 residues. CDR3 in DNA: TGTGCCAGCAGCCAACTTGGACTAGCCGTTGACAATGAGCAGTTCTTC. Amino acid sequence: CASSQLGLAVDNEQFF.

J is TRBJ2-3 and V is TRBV9; D possibly corresponds to TRBD1 (6 bases). The V end was cut by 2 bases, the J end by 1 base, with 14 bases between. Germline V gene lookup returns CDR1 SGDLS and CDR2 YYNGEE. There are 16 residues in the CDR3. The CDR3 sequence: CASSVPGDLGTDTQYF. CDR3 nucleotides: TGTGCCAGCAGCGTCCCAGGGGATCTAGGCACAGATACGCAGTATTTT. Supplemented by reference TRBV9 and TRBJ2-3, the full variable domain reads DSGVTQTPKHLITATGQRVTLRCSPRSGDLSVYWYQQSLDQGLQFLIQYYNGEERAKGNILERFSAQQFPDLHSELNLSSLELGDSALYFCASSVPGDLGTDTQYFGPGTRLTVL.

This sequence joins TRBV11-3 and TRBJ1-1; D is perhaps TRBD1 (5 bases). The germline CDR1 and CDR2 sequences are SGHNT and YENEEA. This CDR3 contains 14 residues. V was trimmed by 3 bases and J by 4 bases, leaving 12 bases between them. The CDR3 DNA is TGTGCCAGCAGCTTTCAGGGTGTGGGCACTGAAGCTTTCTTT. It is translated as CASSFQGVGTEAFF.

This clone was detected once. The rearrangement uses TRBV7-3 and TRBJ1-1; D is unclear. Trimming shortened V by 5 bases and J by 1 base, and 8 bases separated the two germline ends. This CDR3 has 13 amino acids. Germline V lookup: CDR1 SGHTA, CDR2 FQGTGA. CDR3 DNA: TGTGCCAGCAGCACCCAGGAGAACACTGAAGCTTTCTTT. Its protein product is CASSTQENTEAFF.

The rearrangement links TRBV9 to TRBJ1-5, with a tentative D call TRBD1 (5 bases). The length of the CDR3 is 15 residues. Germline V gives CDR1 SGDLS, CDR2 YYNGEE. With 0 bases removed from V and 4 bases from J, the gap between germline ends came to 11 bases. The CDR3 region has the DNA TGTGCCAGCAGCGTAGGATTGGGGCGGAATCAGCCCCAGCATTTT. Translating it yields CASSVGLGRNQPQHF. Looking up the rest from reference TRBV9 and TRBJ1-5 gives the full variable domain: DSGVTQTPKHLITATGQRVTLRCSPRSGDLSVYWYQQSLDQGLQFLIQYYNGEERAKGNILERFSAQQFPDLHSELNLSSLELGDSALYFCASSVGLGRNQPQHFGDGTRLSIL.

This chain joins TRBV5-1 and TRBJ2-6, with 9 bases fitting TRBD1. The junction had 3 bases not matched to a gene; V was cut back by 8 bases and J by 3 bases. The CDR3 spans 14 residues. Germline assignment: CDR1 SGHRS and CDR2 YFSETQ. The CDR3 DNA follows: TGCGCCAGTGACAGGGGGAGTGGGGCCAACGTCCTGACTTTC. Its translation is CASDRGSGANVLTF.

The chain is built from TRBV28 and TRBJ1-1; no reliable D call. Deletions cut 8 bases from V and 1 base from J, with 8 bases between. The CDR3 totals 12 residues. The germline gives CDR1 MDHEN, CDR2 SYDVKM. This CDR3 is CASLAGNTEAFF. The CDR3 DNA sequence: TGTGCCAGCTTGGCAGGGAACACTGAAGCTTTCTTT.

J is TRBJ1-1 and V is TRBV2; 7 nucleotides agree with TRBD1. This CDR3 is 13 amino acids long. Germline-derived CDR1 and CDR2 are SNHLY and FYNNEI. The V gene end was trimmed by 5 bases and the J gene end by 6 bases; junction bases not matched to a gene: 6. The CDR3 sequence: CASSKRDSAEAFF. The CDR3 nucleotides read TGTGCCAGCAGTAAACGGGACAGCGCTGAAGCTTTCTTT.